A single sample gave rise to the 29 T cell receptor beta chains below, sequenced in a study of monozygotic twins with inflammatory bowel disease. TCRdb reprocessed the 5' RACE reads and reports one entry per CDR3 protein, with no DNA. The repertoire shows around 220,000 distinct CDR3 sequences; the top ten hold approximately 7.7%. The sequenced sample was blood. These receptors all come from a human donor with ulcerative colitis or Crohn's disease, or a healthy co-twin of an affected twin (not recorded which).

This chain uses TRBV15 with TRBJ2-1; TCRdb calls TRBD1, which cannot be checked without DNA. Germline V gene sequence: CDR1 LNHNV, CDR2 YYDKDF (reference sequence). The CDR3 is made up of 16 amino acids. The CDR3: CATSRNLAGAGNEQFF.

CDR3 in amino acids: CASSVPNGYEFF. This rearrangement joins TRBV3-1 to TRBJ2-1; TCRdb indicates TRBD1, and absent DNA this call remains unverified. Germline loops: CDR1 LGHDT, CDR2 YNNKEL (reference sequence). CDR3 length: 12 residues.

V and J are TRBV5-1 and TRBJ1-6; the TCRdb D gene call, TRBD1, has no DNA to confirm it. Germline CDR1 reads SGHRS; CDR2 reads YFSETQ. The CDR3 sequence is 18 residues long. The CDR3 loop reads CASSLATTGTGYNSPLHF.

This chain joins TRBV7-8 and TRBJ2-5; checking the TCRdb D call of TRBD2 is not possible without DNA. The CDR3 consists of 15 residues. Per germline, CDR1 SGHVS and CDR2 FQNEAQ. The CDR3 protein is CASSLGFSGRETQYF.

CDR3 loop: CASRSSRGWGEQFF. The rearrangement uses TRBV5-8 and TRBJ2-1; TCRdb selects TRBD1, and the lack of DNA leaves this call unchecked. CDR1 and CDR2 from the germline V gene are SGHTS and YDEGEE. The CDR3 length is 14 residues.

The chain has TRBV4-3 and TRBJ1-5. Germline V CDR1 and CDR2: LGHNA, YSLEER. This CDR3 region has 13 residues. This CDR3 reads CASSPSVDQPQHF.

This chain connects TRBV5-1 to TRBJ2-7; lacking DNA, the TRBD2 call made by TCRdb goes unchecked. Germline CDR1 and CDR2: SGHRS and YFSETQ. The CDR3 is 17 amino acids. The CDR3 reads CASSLGPTSGSSYEQYF.

The chain employs TRBV7-6 and TRBJ2-2; TCRdb proposes TRBD1, but this gene call is untestable without DNA. The CDR3 has 16 amino acids. Germline CDR1 and CDR2: SGHVS and FNYEAQ. This CDR3 reads CASSLAEGTGTGELFF.

Here the CDR3 reads CASSLDYGTEAFF. V usage is TRBV7-3 and J usage is TRBJ1-1. CDR1 is SGHTA, CDR2 FQGTGA, per germline. CDR3 length: 13 residues.

The chain links TRBV15 to TRBJ2-1; TCRdb's D call, TRBD1, is unchecked because there is no DNA. This CDR3 region has 15 residues. CDR1 and CDR2 (germline): LNHNV, YYDKDF (reference sequence). CDR3 residues: CATSIGNRGYNEQFF.

The chain employs TRBV18 and TRBJ2-2. This CDR3 comprises 13 residues. Per germline, CDR1 KGHSH and CDR2 LQKENI. The CDR3 loop is CASSPQNTGELFF.

The chain is built from TRBV28 and TRBJ1-5; TCRdb returns TRBD1, unconfirmable since there is no DNA. Germline CDR1 is MDHEN and CDR2 is SYDVKM. The CDR3 runs 18 residues. This chain's CDR3 is CASSALGTVTGSNQPQHF.

The CDR3 here is CASSPNGPTINEKLFF. The chain links TRBV5-6 to TRBJ1-4. The CDR3 has 16 amino acids. Germline CDR1 is SGHDT and CDR2 is YYEEEE.

J is TRBJ2-1 and V is TRBV7-2; TCRdb reports TRBD1, a call that lacks DNA to check it against. The germline V gene encodes CDR1 SGHTA and CDR2 FQGNSA. The CDR3 loop spans 15 amino acids. The CDR3 reads CASSLGQGVYNEQFF.

The J gene is TRBJ2-2, the V gene TRBV19. This CDR3 has 15 amino acids. Germline V gene lookup returns CDR1 LNHDA and CDR2 SQIVND (reference sequence). CDR3 residues: CASSIGDANTGELFF.

The chain carries TRBV7-2 and TRBJ2-1; checking the TCRdb D call of TRBD2 is not possible without DNA. Germline CDR1 is SGHTA and CDR2 is FQGNSA. The CDR3 has 13 residues. CDR3 residues: CASSYFSADEQFF.

V is TRBV4-2 and J is TRBJ1-5; the TCRdb call, TRBD1, lacks DNA for checking. CDR1 is LGHNA and CDR2 is YNFKEQ in the germline V gene. The CDR3 totals 14 residues. This chain's CDR3 is CASSQGGLGQPQHF.

This sequence joins TRBV5-6 and TRBJ2-7; with no DNA, the TCRdb D assignment of TRBD2 cannot be verified. CDR1 and CDR2 from the germline V gene are SGHDT and YYEEEE. CDR3 length: 12 residues. This CDR3 reads CASSRTRYEQYF. The complete variable domain, with remaining parts taken from reference TRBV5-6 and TRBJ2-7, reads DAGVTQSPTHLIKTRGQQVTLRCSPKSGHDTVSWYQQALGQGPQFIFQYYEEEERQRGNFPDRFSGHQFPNYSSELNVNALLLGDSALYLCASSRTRYEQYFGPGTRLTVT.

This chain joins TRBV11-3 and TRBJ1-1; the D call from TCRdb, TRBD1, cannot be confirmed without DNA. CDR1 is SGHNT and CDR2 is YENEEA in the germline V gene. This CDR3 spans 14 amino acids. This CDR3 is CASSPGGMNTEAFF.

The rearrangement links TRBV3-1 to TRBJ1-3. The CDR3 is 14 residues long. Germline V gene data show CDR1 as LGHDT and CDR2 as YNNKEL (reference sequence). CDR3 protein: CASSHGSLGNTIYF.

The V call is TRBV5-1, the J call TRBJ2-1; TCRdb picks TRBD2, but there is no DNA to check that call. CDR3 length: 15 amino acids. CDR1 and CDR2 from the germline V gene are SGHRS and YFSETQ. The chain's CDR3 is CASSLGPSGDNEQFF. Supplemented by reference TRBV5-1 and TRBJ2-1, the full variable domain reads KAGVTQTPRYLIKTRGQQVTLSCSPISGHRSVSWYQQTPGQGLQFLFEYFSETQRNKGNFPGRFSGRQFSNSRSEMNVSTLELGDSALYLCASSLGPSGDNEQFFGPGTRLTVL.

The chain is built from TRBV20-1 and TRBJ2-7; the D call of TRBD1 rests on TCRdb alone, since no DNA is present to check it. The CDR3 contains 21 residues. Germline CDR1 is DFQATT and CDR2 is SNEGSKA (reference sequence). CDR3 protein: CSATPWEGLQGNPVYSYEQYF.

The V gene is TRBV11-1, the J gene TRBJ1-2; TCRdb's D call of TRBD1 is untestable without DNA. This CDR3 comprises 15 residues. Germline-derived CDR1 and CDR2 are SGHAT and FQDESV (reference sequence). The CDR3 sequence is CASSLDRQNYYGYTF.

The J gene is TRBJ2-5, the V gene TRBV5-1; as DNA is missing, the TRBD1 call by TCRdb cannot be tested. This CDR3 contains 15 residues. From germline, CDR1 is SGHRS and CDR2 YFSETQ. The CDR3 sequence is CASSPSSGQQETQYF.

The V gene is TRBV7-9, the J gene TRBJ1-1. The germline gives CDR1 SEHNR, CDR2 FQNEAQ (reference sequence). The CDR3 contains 14 residues. This chain's CDR3 is CASSFEGLNTEAFF.

This sequence joins TRBV7-6 and TRBJ2-3; TCRdb's D gene call, TRBD1, goes unchecked for lack of DNA. The length of the CDR3 is 14 residues. Per the germline V gene, CDR1 is SGHVS and CDR2 is FNYEAQ. The CDR3 protein is CASSLGTGRDTQYF.

CDR3 in amino acids: CASSQGQGDEQYF. The V call is TRBV4-1, the J call TRBJ2-7; the D call from TCRdb, TRBD1, cannot be confirmed without DNA. Per the germline V gene, CDR1 is MGHRA and CDR2 is YSYEKL. The CDR3 runs 13 residues.

This chain joins TRBV7-9 and TRBJ1-1. There are 11 residues in the CDR3. Germline CDR1 and CDR2: SEHNR and FQNEAQ (reference sequence). The CDR3 here is CASSSTIEAFF.

The rearrangement joins TRBV28 to TRBJ2-1; TCRdb selects TRBD2, and the lack of DNA leaves this call unchecked. The CDR3 runs 14 residues. Per the germline V gene, CDR1 is MDHEN and CDR2 is SYDVKM. The CDR3: CASTSGPTYNEQFF.